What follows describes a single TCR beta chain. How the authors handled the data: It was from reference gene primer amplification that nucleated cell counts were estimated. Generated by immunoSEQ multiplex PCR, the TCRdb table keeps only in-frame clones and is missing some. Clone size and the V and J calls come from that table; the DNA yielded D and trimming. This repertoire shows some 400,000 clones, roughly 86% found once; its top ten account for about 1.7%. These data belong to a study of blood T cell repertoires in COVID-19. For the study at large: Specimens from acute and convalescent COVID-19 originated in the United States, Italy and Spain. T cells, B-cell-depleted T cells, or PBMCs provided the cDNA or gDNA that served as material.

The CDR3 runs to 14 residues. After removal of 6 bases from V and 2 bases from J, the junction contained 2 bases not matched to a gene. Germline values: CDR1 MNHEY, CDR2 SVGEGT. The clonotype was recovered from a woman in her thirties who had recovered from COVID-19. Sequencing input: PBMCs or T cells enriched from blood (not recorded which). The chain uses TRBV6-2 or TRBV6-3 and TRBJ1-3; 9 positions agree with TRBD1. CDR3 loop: CASSRDRAGNTIYF. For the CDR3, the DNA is TGTGCCAGCAGCCGGGACAGGGCTGGAAACACCATATATTTT.